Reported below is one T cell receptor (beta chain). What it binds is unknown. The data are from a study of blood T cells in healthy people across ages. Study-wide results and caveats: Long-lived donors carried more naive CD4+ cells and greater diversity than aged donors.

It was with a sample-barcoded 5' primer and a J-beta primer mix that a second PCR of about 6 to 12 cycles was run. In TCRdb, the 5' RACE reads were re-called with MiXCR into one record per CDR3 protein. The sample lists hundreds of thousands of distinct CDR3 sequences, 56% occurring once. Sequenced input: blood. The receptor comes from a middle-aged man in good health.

In DNA form, the CDR3 reads TGTGCCAGCAGCAAATCAGCGTCGGGGGGCCGGGGTAACATTCAGTACTTC. Its protein product is CASSKSASGGRGNIQYF. The chain joins TRBV21-1 to TRBJ2-4; TRBD2 is the table's D call, not checked against the DNA. TRBV21-1 is a recognized pseudogene. This CDR3 region has 17 residues.